The present T cell receptor (beta chain) was sequenced within a study of blood T cell repertoires in COVID-19. Study at large: Material from acute and convalescent COVID-19 was sourced from the United States, Italy and Spain. The cDNA or gDNA used as material had been derived from T cells, B-cell-depleted T cells, or PBMCs.

In the study's own analysis: Amplification of reference gene primers provided the estimated nucleated cell counts. Method: immunoSEQ multiplex PCR; TCRdb's copy keeps in-frame clones and lacks some. For V, J and clone size, that table is used; D and trimming come from the DNA. The table records roughly 56,000 clones, 90% of them present only once. The CDR3 has 13 amino acids. CDR1 is GTSNPN, CDR2 SVGIG, per germline (reference sequence). The V end was cut by 2 bases, the J end by 3 bases, with 11 bases between. The rearrangement uses TRBV30 and TRBJ2-7; D unclear. Material: peripheral blood. The source of this sequence is a man between 60 and 75 years old with active COVID-19. CDR3: CAWSYSPSYEQYF. The CDR3 DNA reads TGTGCCTGGAGTTACAGTCCCAGCTACGAGCAGTACTTC.